A selection of T cell receptor beta chains follows, all from one sample in a study of Graves' ophthalmopathy and Graves' hyperthyroidism. TCRdb recomputed calls from the multiplex PCR reads with MiXCR, one row per CDR3 protein. This sample has just over 600,000 distinct CDR3 sequences, with approximately 22% found just once. The specimen sequenced was peripheral blood. The receptors derive from a woman aged 18-29 years with stable Graves' hyperthyroidism. Some clones in this sample may be carry-over from other donors' samples. Both conserved end residues are part of each CDR3. The D gene is left open where the match is weak. Not all rows give a size; the values are once, few, many and, for expanded clones, a class.

CDR3	DNA	D	size	V	J
CASSLVTGVHEQYF	TGTGCCAGCAGTTTAGTGACAGGGGTCCACGAGCAGTACTTC	TRBD1	many	TRBV6-5	TRBJ2-7
CASSDRQGGTGELFF	TGTGCCAGCAGTGACAGACAGGGAGGCACCGGGGAGCTGTTTTTT	NA	many	TRBV6-4	TRBJ2-2
CASSLGTGGLITEAFF	TGCGCCAGCAGCTTGGGGACAGGGGGCTTGATCACTGAAGCTTTCTTT	TRBD1	NA	TRBV5-1	TRBJ1-1
CASSEKRTGGTGELFF	TGTGCCAGCAGTGAGAAAAGGACAGGGGGCACCGGGGAGCTGTTTTTT	TRBD1	many	TRBV6-1	TRBJ2-2
CASSPTAFSAGYTF	TGTGCCAGCAGTCCTACGGCCTTCTCGGCGGGCTACACCTTC	NA	many	TRBV5-4	TRBJ1-2
CSARDQPGVEAFF	TGCAGTGCTAGAGATCAACCGGGGGTTGAAGCTTTCTTT	NA	many	TRBV20-1	TRBJ1-1
CASSEVFGTVGSYEQYF	TGTGCCAGCAGTGAAGTTTTTGGGACAGTTGGTTCCTACGAGCAGTACTTC	TRBD1	many	TRBV6-1	TRBJ2-7
CARGQGARGELFF	TGTGCCAGGGGACAGGGGGCGAGAGGGGAGCTGTTTTTT	TRBD1	NA	TRBV6-1	TRBJ2-2
CASSFSGTGAYEQYF	TGTGCCAGCAGTTTTTCCGGGACAGGGGCGTACGAGCAGTACTTC	TRBD1	NA	TRBV12-3/TRBV12-4	TRBJ2-7
CASSFEPSRGYTF	TGTGCCAGCAGTTTCGAACCTTCCCGAGGCTACACCTTC	NA	NA	TRBV6-5	TRBJ1-2
CASSLGQPTNYGYTF	TGTGCCAGCAGCTTAGGACAGCCGACTAACTATGGCTACACCTTC	NA	NA	TRBV7-2	TRBJ1-2
CASSGPRTGVQETQYF	TGTGCCAGCAGCGGTCCTAGGACAGGTGTTCAAGAGACCCAGTACTTC	TRBD1	few	TRBV9	TRBJ2-5
CASIEVNTEAFF	TGTGCCAGCATTGAGGTGAACACTGAAGCTTTCTTT	NA	many	TRBV7-9	TRBJ1-1
CASSSDGDSNQPQHF	TGCGCCAGCAGCTCGGACGGAGATAGCAATCAGCCCCAGCATTTT	NA	many	TRBV5-1	TRBJ1-5
CASTHKGWSNQPQHF	TGTGCCAGCACCCACAAGGGGTGGAGCAATCAGCCCCAGCATTTT	NA	many	TRBV6-1	TRBJ1-5
CAWSFGQYQYF	TGTGCCTGGAGTTTTGGACAGTACCAGTACTTC	NA	many	TRBV30	TRBJ2-5
CASSSGPDFYEQYF	TGTGCCAGCAGCTCTGGGCCTGACTTCTACGAGCAGTACTTC	NA	NA	TRBV7-9	TRBJ2-7
CASSQGGTYYGYTF	TGTGCCAGCAGCCAAGGGGGGACTTACTATGGCTACACCTTC	NA	many	TRBV3-1	TRBJ1-2
CASNRQGAVGEAFF	TGTGCCAGCAATCGACAGGGGGCGGTTGGAGAAGCTTTCTTT	TRBD1	many	TRBV28	TRBJ1-1
CASSHTDRVYYEQYF	TGTGCCAGCAGTCACACGGACAGGGTTTACTACGAGCAGTACTTC	TRBD1	NA	TRBV28	TRBJ2-7
CASSLLPGGTYEQYF	TGTGCCAGCAGCTTGCTCCCAGGCGGAACCTACGAGCAGTACTTC	NA	many	TRBV7-3	TRBJ2-7
CSVAPGETQYF	TGCAGCGTTGCGCCCGGGGAGACCCAGTACTTC	NA	few	TRBV29-1	TRBJ2-5
CATTLGDRRQPQHF	TGTGCCACCACGCTCGGGGATCGACGGCAGCCCCAGCATTTT	NA	NA	TRBV6-2/TRBV6-3	TRBJ1-5
CASSSRQGGFNQPQHF	TGTGCCAGCAGTTCCCGACAGGGGGGGTTCAATCAGCCCCAGCATTTT	TRBD1	many	TRBV12-3/TRBV12-4	TRBJ1-5